The 17 T cell receptor beta chains below were found in one sample sequenced in a study of OX40 agonist ivuxolimab in advanced cancers. The method was immunoSEQ multiplex PCR; TCRdb's version includes in-frame clones alone and lacks a portion of them. The profile shows 60,000 to 75,000 clones, over 80% of them singletons. Sequenced here: CD4+ or CD8+ T cells sorted from blood, sampled in a trial of the OX40 agonist ivuxolimab. Receptors originate from an adult with an advanced solid tumor such as melanoma, head and neck, liver or kidney cancer.

The rearrangement links TRBV5-1 to TRBJ2-3, with D possibly matching TRBD1 (5 bases). V was shortened by 2 bases and J by 1 base, with 14 bases between the two germline ends. Germline values: CDR1 SGHRS, CDR2 YFSETQ. The CDR3 contains 16 residues. The CDR3, as DNA: TGCGCCAGCAGCTTAGCTGGTCAGGGTGGCACAGATACGCAGTATTTT. Protein sequence: CASSLAGQGGTDTQYF.

This clone was observed a single time. This rearrangement joins TRBV7-9 to TRBJ2-2, with D unresolved. Trimming shortened V by 6 bases and J by 0 bases, and 11 bases separated the two germline ends. This CDR3 is 15 amino acids long. Germline V gene data show CDR1 as SEHNR and CDR2 as FQNEAQ (reference sequence). Written as DNA, the CDR3 is TGTGCCAGCAGAGCCCGAGACCCGAACACCGGGGAGCTGTTTTTT. Amino acid sequence: CASRARDPNTGELFF.

The chain links TRBV6-1 to TRBJ2-2; no clear D gene. Germline V gene data show CDR1 as MNHNS and CDR2 as SASEGT. The germline V and J ends were trimmed by 0 bases and 5 bases, with 10 bases remaining between them. This CDR3 has 15 residues. The CDR3 nucleotides are TGTGCCAGCAGTGAAGCGGTTGTGGGAACCGGGGAGCTGTTTTTT. Amino acids: CASSEAVVGTGELFF.

The chain employs TRBV6-5 and TRBJ2-1; TRBD1 is a possible D gene (6 bases). This CDR3 is 14 amino acids long. Between the trimmed V and J ends, which lost 3 bases and 12 bases, there was a span of 18 bases. Germline V CDR1 and CDR2: MNHEY, SVGAGI. CDR3 loop: CASSYSVYREPQFF. As DNA, the CDR3 is TGTGCCAGCAGTTATTCCGTATACAGGGAGCCGCAGTTCTTC.

The chain uses TRBV27 and TRBJ2-7; D tentatively fits TRBD1 or TRBD2 (5 bases each). The ends were cut back, 6 bases at V and 5 bases at J, with 17 bases in the middle. Germline CDR1 and CDR2: MNHEY and SMNVEV (reference sequence). There are 14 residues in the CDR3. The CDR3 loop is CASSGLGAIDEQYF. CDR3 nucleotides: TGTGCCAGCAGCGGACTCGGGGCGATCGACGAGCAGTACTTC.

The chain has TRBV4-3 and TRBJ2-2, with a weak D call TRBD1 (6 bases). This CDR3 contains 17 residues. Germline assignment: CDR1 LGHNA and CDR2 YSLEER. The germline V and J ends were trimmed by 3 bases and 6 bases, with 20 bases remaining between them. In DNA form, the CDR3 reads TGCGCCAGCAGCCAGGATCCCGGGACAAGGTCGGCCGGGGAGCTGTTTTTT. As protein: CASSQDPGTRSAGELFF.

The chain employs TRBV9 and TRBJ2-1; 8 bases fit TRBD2. This CDR3 is 19 amino acids long. Germline assignment: CDR1 SGDLS and CDR2 YYNGEE. V lost 2 bases to trimming and J lost 0 bases; unmatched junction nucleotides: 13. The CDR3 nucleotides read TGTGCCAGCAGCGTGGGTCTAGGAGCGGGAGCCACCTCCTACAATGAGCAGTTCTTC. Its translation: CASSVGLGAGATSYNEQFF.

The rearrangement joins TRBV4-3 to TRBJ1-1; the D is unclear. The germline V and J ends were trimmed by 1 base and 1 base, with 10 bases remaining between them. The CDR3 has 15 amino acids. Germline lookup yields CDR1 LGHNA and CDR2 YSLEER. CDR3 in DNA: TGCGCCAGCAGCCAAGTTGGAGAAGGGAACACTGAAGCTTTCTTT. Protein sequence: CASSQVGEGNTEAFF.

The CDR3 region is CASIFGGPRYNEQFF. In DNA, the CDR3 is TGCGCCAGCATATTCGGAGGGCCAAGGTACAATGAGCAGTTCTTC. The chain joins TRBV10-2 to TRBJ2-1, with D possibly TRBD2 on 6 matching bases. This CDR3 is 15 amino acids long. From germline, CDR1 is WSHSY and CDR2 SAAADI. The V and J ends lost 7 bases and 4 bases respectively, with 17 bases between them.

This chain links TRBV13 with TRBJ2-7; a weak D match, TRBD1 (5 bases). From germline, CDR1 is PRHDT and CDR2 FYEKMQ (reference sequence). The CDR3 runs to 15 residues. V lost 0 bases to trimming and J lost 3 bases, with 12 bases between them. The CDR3 sequence is CASSLGLGQVYEQYF. In DNA, the CDR3 is TGTGCCAGCAGCTTAGGACTGGGGCAGGTCTACGAGCAGTACTTC.

In DNA form, the CDR3 reads TGTGCCAGCAGTTTATTACTAGCGGGAGTTTCAGATACGCAGTATTTT. Protein: CASSLLLAGVSDTQYF. The V gene is TRBV28, the J gene TRBJ2-3; 11 bases are a match to TRBD2. The germline gives CDR1 MDHEN, CDR2 SYDVKM. Unmatched junction bases numbered 4, after V lost 1 base and J lost 4 bases. This CDR3 is 16 amino acids long.

The chain uses TRBV13 and TRBJ2-7; 8 nucleotides align to TRBD1. The J segment lost 6 bases and the V segment lost 5 bases, leaving 9 bases of the junction unmatched. Germline lookup yields CDR1 PRHDT and CDR2 FYEKMQ (reference sequence). This CDR3 contains 14 residues. CDR3 in DNA: TGTGCCAGCAGCGAAAGACAGGGGTCGGGCGAGCAGTACTTC. Translated: CASSERQGSGEQYF.

The V call is TRBV2, the J call TRBJ2-1, with D unclear. The CDR3 totals 15 residues. V lost 3 bases and J 1 base, leaving 10 bases between the germline ends. Germline CDR1 and CDR2: SNHLY and FYNNEI. The CDR3 region has the DNA TGTGCCAGCAGTGATATATTGTGGTCCTACAATGAGCAGTTCTTC. Translating it yields CASSDILWSYNEQFF. Full variable domain (missing parts from reference TRBV2 and TRBJ2-1): EPEVTQTPSHQVTQMGQEVILRCVPISNHLYFYWYRQILGQKVEFLVSFYNNEISEKSEIFDDQFSVERPDGSNFTLKIRSTKLEDSAMYFCASSDILWSYNEQFFGPGTRLTVL.

The gene calls are TRBV27 and TRBJ2-7; D is uncertain. Germline loops: CDR1 MNHEY, CDR2 SMNVEV (reference sequence). The CDR3 length is 13 residues. Deletions cut 6 bases from V and 3 bases from J, with 12 bases between. This CDR3 reads CASSRTPLYEQYF. The CDR3 coding sequence is TGTGCCAGCAGCCGGACCCCGCTCTACGAGCAGTACTTC.

The chain couples TRBV4-3 to TRBJ2-5; D call uncertain. This CDR3 is 14 amino acids long. Germline V lookup: CDR1 LGHNA, CDR2 YSLEER. The V end was cut by 3 bases, the J end by 5 bases, with 13 bases between. DNA for the CDR3: TGCGCCAGCAGCCAGCAACTGAGACCCGAGACCCAGTACTTC. It translates to CASSQQLRPETQYF.

The J gene is TRBJ2-2, the V gene TRBV6-5, with 7 nucleotides matching TRBD1. V lost 1 base, J lost 7 bases, and 3 bases stayed unmatched. The CDR3 is 14 amino acids. CDR1 is MNHEY, CDR2 SVGAGI, per germline. The CDR3, as DNA: TGTGCCAGCAGTTACTTCGACAGGGTCGGGGAGCTGTTTTTT. Translation: CASSYFDRVGELFF.

The J gene is TRBJ2-5, the V gene TRBV15; D not certain. The ends were cut back, 6 bases at V and 1 base at J, with 12 bases in the middle. The CDR3 runs to 14 residues. Germline CDR1 reads LNHNV; CDR2 reads YYDKDF (reference sequence). CDR3 residues: CATRGIERQETQYF. CDR3 nucleotide sequence: TGTGCCACCAGGGGCATAGAGCGCCAAGAGACCCAGTACTTC.